The 27 T cell receptor beta chains below all came from one sample that was sequenced in a study of cytomegalovirus exposure and HLA in healthy donors. Primers: 60 Vbeta forward and 13 Jbeta reverse. Sequenced by immunoSEQ multiplex PCR; TCRdb stores in-frame clones only, minus some. The table lists 170,000 or so clones, about 80% of them singletons, with about 2.3% in the top ten. The sequencing sample was made of PBMCs. These receptors were collected from a woman aged 30 to 39 in good health and CMV-seronegative.

A few counts support this clone. The chain links TRBV28 to TRBJ1-4; possibly TRBD1 for D (5 bases). Germline CDR1 reads MDHEN; CDR2 reads SYDVKM. The CDR3 is made up of 14 amino acids. V gave up 1 base and J gave up 8 bases, with 11 bases separating them. CDR3 nucleotides: TGTGCCAGCAGTTTATTATCAGGGAAAGAAAAACTGTTTTTT. Residues: CASSLLSGKEKLFF.

V usage is TRBV5-4 and J usage is TRBJ2-3, with a weak D call TRBD2 (6 bases). Trimming shortened V by 5 bases and J by 4 bases, and 20 bases separated the two germline ends. Germline CDR1 SGHNT, CDR2 YYREEE (reference sequence). The CDR3 loop spans 16 amino acids. The CDR3 loop is CASRLDTGANPDTQYF. CDR3 DNA sequence: TGTGCCAGCAGACTTGATACGGGAGCCAACCCAGATACGCAGTATTTT.

The chain combines TRBV2 with TRBJ1-2, with a tentative D call TRBD1 (5 bases). The CDR3 sequence is 12 residues long. Germline V CDR1 and CDR2: SNHLY, FYNNEI. V was trimmed by 7 bases and J by 8 bases, leaving 14 bases between them. The CDR3 DNA sequence: TGTGCCAGCATGGCGGGGGAGGGGGGCTACACCTTC. Translation gives CASMAGEGGYTF. Supplemented by reference TRBV2 and TRBJ1-2, the full variable domain reads EPEVTQTPSHQVTQMGQEVILRCVPISNHLYFYWYRQILGQKVEFLVSFYNNEISEKSEIFDDQFSVERPDGSNFTLKIRSTKLEDSAMYFCASMAGEGGYTFGSGTRLTVV.

This rearrangement joins TRBV2 to TRBJ1-5; no firm D call. From germline, CDR1 is SNHLY and CDR2 FYNNEI. Trimming removed 3 bases from V and 2 bases from J, with 2 bases in between. This CDR3 region has 12 residues. CDR3 sequence reads: CASSDGNQPQHF. In nucleotides, the CDR3 is TGTGCCAGCAGTGACGGCAATCAGCCCCAGCATTTT. The whole variable domain, filled in from reference TRBV2 and TRBJ1-5, reads EPEVTQTPSHQVTQMGQEVILRCVPISNHLYFYWYRQILGQKVEFLVSFYNNEISEKSEIFDDQFSVERPDGSNFTLKIRSTKLEDSAMYFCASSDGNQPQHFGDGTRLSIL.

The rearrangement joins TRBV28 to TRBJ1-2; 8 bases match TRBD1. This CDR3 comprises 14 residues. The germline V gene encodes CDR1 MDHEN and CDR2 SYDVKM. J was trimmed by 6 bases and V by 6 bases; bases with no gene match: 9. CDR3 residues: CASSPGQGIDGYTF. The CDR3 DNA reads TGTGCCAGCAGCCCCGGACAGGGAATCGATGGCTACACCTTC.

V and J are TRBV4-1 and TRBJ2-1, with 10 bases lining up with TRBD2. The CDR3 is 14 residues long. After removal of 2 bases from V and 5 bases from J, the junction contained 0 bases not matched to a gene. In germline, CDR1 is MGHRA, CDR2 YSYEKL. CDR3 in amino acids: CASSQLAGDNEQFF. The CDR3 bases are TGCGCCAGCAGCCAACTAGCGGGGGACAATGAGCAGTTCTTC.

This clone appeared a few times. The V and J genes are TRBV2 and TRBJ2-7; the D gene is possibly TRBD2 (6 bases). CDR1 is SNHLY and CDR2 is FYNNEI in the germline V gene. The V end was cut by 8 bases, the J end by 3 bases, with 17 bases between. The CDR3 has 14 residues. The CDR3 reads CASRLTSPNYEQYF. The CDR3 DNA reads as TGTGCCAGCCGACTTACTAGCCCCAACTACGAGCAGTACTTC. Based on the CDR3 plus reference TRBV2 and TRBJ2-7, the full variable domain is EPEVTQTPSHQVTQMGQEVILRCVPISNHLYFYWYRQILGQKVEFLVSFYNNEISEKSEIFDDQFSVERPDGSNFTLKIRSTKLEDSAMYFCASRLTSPNYEQYFGPGTRLTVT.

The J gene is TRBJ2-5, the V gene TRBV6-5; D not resolved. CDR1 and CDR2 (germline): MNHEY, SVGAGI. Between the trimmed V and J ends, which lost 2 bases and 5 bases, there was a span of 12 bases. The length of the CDR3 is 14 residues. This CDR3 is CASSYLGRQETQYF. CDR3 DNA: TGTGCCAGCAGTTACCTGGGCCGGCAGGAGACCCAGTACTTC.

This clone appeared a single time. This chain joins TRBV30 and TRBJ2-5; D not certain. Germline-derived CDR1 and CDR2 are GTSNPN and SVGIG (reference sequence). The CDR3 sequence is 13 residues long. The V gene lost 2 bases and the J gene lost 5 bases, with 12 bases spanning the gap. This chain's CDR3 is CAWSSGYGETQYF. DNA of the CDR3: TGTGCCTGGAGTTCCGGGTACGGCGAGACCCAGTACTTC.

Note on this clone: Germline is not matched at one junction end, which may reflect a read error. This chain uses TRBV7-9 with TRBJ1-1; D not resolved. The V gene's germline CDR1 is SEHNR and CDR2 FQNEAQ (reference sequence). This CDR3 comprises 12 residues. The CDR3 DNA follows: TGTTCCAGCAGTGGGAGGGATCCCGCGTGTTTCTTT. Translating it yields CSSSGRDPACFF.

The chain has TRBV21-1 and TRBJ2-3; TRBD1 is the table's D call, not checked against the DNA. TRBV21-1 is given as a pseudogene. There are 13 residues in the CDR3. The CDR3 DNA reads as TGTGCCAGCAGATTCCAGTTAGGGGGTCCGCAGTATTTT. It translates to CASRFQLGGPQYF.

There are a few counts of this clone. The chain combines TRBV4-3 with TRBJ2-1, with 10 positions matching TRBD1. The germline V gene encodes CDR1 LGHNA and CDR2 YSLEER. This CDR3 is built from 14 residues. V gave up 4 bases and J gave up 8 bases; unmatched junction bases: 5. As DNA, the CDR3 is TGCGCCAGCAGCCCCGGGACAGGGGCCGATGAGCAGTTCTTC. Translation: CASSPGTGADEQFF.

The chain couples TRBV30 to TRBJ1-4; 8 bases are a match to TRBD1. Germline V CDR1 and CDR2: GTSNPN, SVGIG (reference sequence). V was clipped by 5 bases and J by 7 bases; unmatched bases: 6. CDR3 length equals 13 residues. The CDR3 region is CAWQGAPSEKLFF. CDR3 in DNA: TGTGCCTGGCAGGGGGCGCCTTCTGAAAAACTGTTTTTT.

In this sample, this clone turned up a few times. The genes are TRBV29-1 and TRBJ1-1; D is uncertain. There are 13 residues in the CDR3. The germline V and J ends were trimmed by 7 bases and 3 bases, with 15 bases remaining between them. Germline V CDR1 and CDR2: SQVTM, ANQGSEA. The CDR3 DNA reads as TGCAGCGGGAGGCTGAACCCCGACACTGAAGCTTTCTTT. Its translation is CSGRLNPDTEAFF.

The CDR3 loop reads CASRQGADEQFF. The DNA of the CDR3 is TGTGCCAGTCGACAGGGGGCAGATGAGCAGTTCTTC. The gene calls are TRBV25-1 and TRBJ2-1, with 10 nucleotides matching TRBD1. J was trimmed by 8 bases and V by 9 bases; bases with no gene match: 4. The germline V gene has CDR1 MGHDK and CDR2 SYGVNS. This CDR3 spans 12 amino acids.

The chain uses TRBV5-4 and TRBJ2-5, with no clear D. The V end was cut by 0 bases, the J end by 1 base, with 4 bases between. Germline lookup yields CDR1 SGHNT and CDR2 YYREEE (reference sequence). The CDR3 has 13 amino acids. CDR3 sequence: CASSLGPQETQYF. The CDR3 coding sequence is TGTGCCAGCAGCTTGGGGCCCCAAGAGACCCAGTACTTC.

Only a few counts were recorded for this clone. V and J are TRBV28 and TRBJ1-2; no clear D. Germline-derived CDR1 and CDR2 are MDHEN and SYDVKM. Trimming took 2 bases from V and 2 from J, leaving 12 bases between them. The CDR3 is made up of 15 amino acids. The CDR3 here is CASSLTRAGNYGYTF. CDR3 nucleotide sequence: TGTGCCAGCAGTTTAACAAGAGCAGGAAACTATGGCTACACCTTC.

This rearrangement joins TRBV27 to TRBJ2-1, with D possibly being TRBD1 (5 bases). The CDR3 runs 14 residues. From germline, CDR1 is MNHEY and CDR2 SMNVEV (reference sequence). The V gene lost 2 bases and the J gene lost 5 bases, with 10 bases spanning the gap. The CDR3 here is CASSLSPGHNEQFF. The CDR3 nucleotides are TGTGCCAGCAGTTTAAGCCCAGGGCACAATGAGCAGTTCTTC.

V usage is TRBV27 and J usage is TRBJ1-4, with 9 nucleotides matching TRBD1. V lost 3 bases to trimming and J lost 5 bases; unmatched junction nucleotides: 4. The CDR3 is made up of 15 amino acids. CDR1 MNHEY and CDR2 SMNVEV come from the germline V gene (reference sequence). The CDR3 loop reads CASSLFGTGNEKLFF. CDR3 bases: TGTGCCAGCAGTTTGTTTGGGACAGGGAATGAAAAACTGTTTTTT. The full variable domain, with the rest looked up from reference TRBV27 and TRBJ1-4, is EAQVTQNPRYLITVTGKKLTVTCSQNMNHEYMSWYRQDPGLGLRQIYYSMNVEVTDKGDVPEGYKVSRKEKRNFPLILESPSPNQTSLYFCASSLFGTGNEKLFFGSGTQLSVL.

This rearrangement joins TRBV5-1 to TRBJ1-3; 9 nucleotides line up with TRBD1. J lost 0 bases, V lost 5 bases, and 3 bases had no gene match. The CDR3 contains 15 residues. CDR1 is SGHRS, CDR2 YFSETQ, per germline. CDR3 nucleotide sequence: TGCGCCAGCAGTAAGACAGGGGGCTCTGGAAACACCATATATTTT. It codes for CASSKTGGSGNTIYF.

The gene calls are TRBV28 and TRBJ2-5; TRBD2 aligns across 7 bases. After removal of 8 bases from V and 0 bases from J, the junction contained 12 bases not matched to a gene. Germline values: CDR1 MDHEN, CDR2 SYDVKM. The CDR3 extends over 16 amino acids. Here the CDR3 DNA reads TGTGCCAGCCGGTGGGCGGGAGCGATGTACCAAGAGACCCAGTACTTC. Protein product: CASRWAGAMYQETQYF.

This chain links TRBV5-1 with TRBJ1-4; TRBD1 matches at 10 bases. This CDR3 contains 15 residues. The trim removed 4 bases at V and 7 bases at J, leaving 7 bases unmatched. CDR1 is SGHRS and CDR2 is YFSETQ in the germline V gene. The CDR3 coding sequence is TGCGCCAGCAGCCTCGGGACAGGGGAAGGTGAAAAACTGTTTTTT. Residues: CASSLGTGEGEKLFF.

The J gene is TRBJ2-3, the V gene TRBV4-2; TRBD2 matches at 14 bases. Germline V gene lookup returns CDR1 LGHNA and CDR2 YNFKEQ. The CDR3 loop spans 18 amino acids. V was pared by 4 bases and J by 0 bases, with 6 bases of the junction left unmatched. As DNA, the CDR3 is TGTGCCAGCAGCCCGACTAGCGGGAGGGGTGCTAGCACAGATACGCAGTATTTT. Amino acid sequence: CASSPTSGRGASTDTQYF.

As concerns this clone: The CDR3 does not close with the conserved phenylalanine or tryptophan, likely indicating a read error. The chain joins TRBV7-9 to TRBJ1-1, with 7 bases aligning to TRBD1. The CDR3 consists of 13 residues. CDR1 is SEHNR, CDR2 FQNEAQ, per germline (reference sequence). Trimming at V came to 5 bases and at J to 4 bases, leaving 4 bases not matched to a gene. This CDR3 is CASSHRGFTEAFL. CDR3 nucleotide sequence: TGTGCCAGCAGCCACAGGGGTTTCACTGAAGCTTTCCTT.

This rearrangement joins TRBV5-4 to TRBJ1-6; D is unresolved. V lost 0 bases and J lost 7, with 8 bases in between. Germline assignment: CDR1 SGHNT and CDR2 YYREEE (reference sequence). This CDR3 spans 14 amino acids. The CDR3 nucleotides are TGTGCCAGCAGCTTGGAACAGCTAAATTCACCCCTCCACTTT. As protein: CASSLEQLNSPLHF.

V is TRBV27 and J is TRBJ2-1; the D is unclear. This CDR3 is built from 15 residues. V was pared by 4 bases and J by 6 bases, with 16 bases between. Germline CDR1 reads MNHEY; CDR2 reads SMNVEV (reference sequence). The CDR3 loop reads CASSYYLAVGNEQFF. DNA for the CDR3: TGTGCCAGCAGTTATTATTTAGCTGTTGGCAATGAGCAGTTCTTC.

The rearrangement joins TRBV7-3 to TRBJ1-1; D unclear. Germline V gene data show CDR1 as SGHTA and CDR2 as FQGTGA. The CDR3 spans 13 residues. The V end was cut by 2 bases, the J end by 0 bases, with 4 bases between. The DNA for the CDR3 is TGTGCCAGCAGCTTACAGGTGAACACTGAAGCTTTCTTT. This encodes CASSLQVNTEAFF.